The T cell receptor beta chain described here comes from a study of T cell repertoires in cytomegalovirus infection. Study background: Use of recently identified HLA-C-restricted and well-studied HLA-B-restricted CMV epitopes was part of the study. Through public TCR beta signatures, both CMV infection and matching HLA type were indicated.

Whole-study results and caveats: Clonotypes of TCR beta that were HLA-C-restricted and CMV-specific dominated the ex vivo response.

TCRdb processed the reads anew with MiXCR; each CDR3 protein has one entry. The sample gives 400,000 to 600,000 distinct CDR3 sequences, 42% of which show up once; 40% to 50% is in the top ten. Comments on this clonotype: Its matching antigen is unknown.

This CDR3 is built from 13 residues. Trimming removed 9 bases from V and 3 bases from J; junction bases left unmatched: 8. The V gene's germline CDR1 is LNHDA and CDR2 SQIVND (reference sequence). The receptor comes from a human donor in good health (CMV status not recorded). Some clones in this sample may be carry-over from other donors' samples. Sample: cultured PBMCs, taken from culture after CMV antigen stimulation. The chain joins TRBV19 to TRBJ2-7, with 7 bases that match TRBD1. This CDR3 reads CASRDRDGYEQYF. The CDR3 nucleotides read TGTGCCAGCCGCGACAGGGACGGCTACGAGCAGTACTTC. Full variable domain (outside the CDR3, taken from reference TRBV19 and TRBJ2-7): DGGITQSPKYLFRKEGQNVTLSCEQNLNHDAMYWYRQDPGQGLRLIYYSQIVNDFQKGDIAEGYSVSREKKESFPLTVTSAQKNPTAFYLCASRDRDGYEQYFGPGTRLTVT.